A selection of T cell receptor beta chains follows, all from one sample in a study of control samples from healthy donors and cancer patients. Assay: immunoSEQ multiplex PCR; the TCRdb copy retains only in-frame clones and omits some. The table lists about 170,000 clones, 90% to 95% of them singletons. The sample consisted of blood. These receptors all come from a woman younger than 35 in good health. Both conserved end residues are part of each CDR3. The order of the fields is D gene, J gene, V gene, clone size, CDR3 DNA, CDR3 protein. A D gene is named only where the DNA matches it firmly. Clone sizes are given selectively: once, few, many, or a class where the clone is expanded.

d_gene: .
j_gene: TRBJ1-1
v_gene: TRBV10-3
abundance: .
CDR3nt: TGTGCCATCAGTGAGTCGCGGGGGGGGGATACTGAAGCTTTCTTT
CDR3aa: CAISESRGGDTEAFF

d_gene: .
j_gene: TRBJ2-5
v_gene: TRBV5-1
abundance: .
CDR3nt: TGCGCCAGCAGCGAGACAGAGTTACTGACCCAGTACTTC
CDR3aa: CASSETELLTQYF

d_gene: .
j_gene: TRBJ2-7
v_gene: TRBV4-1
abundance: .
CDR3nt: TGCGCCAGCAGGAAAGGGGCTAGCTCCTACGAGCAGTACTTC
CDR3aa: CASRKGASSYEQYF

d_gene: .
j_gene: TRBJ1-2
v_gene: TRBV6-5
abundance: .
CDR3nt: TGTGCCAGCAGCCTTATACAGGGTTTAGGCTACACCTTC
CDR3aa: CASSLIQGLGYTF

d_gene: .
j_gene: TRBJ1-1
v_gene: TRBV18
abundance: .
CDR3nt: TGTGCCAGCTCACCGGGGGCTGGGAACACTGAAGCTTTCTTT
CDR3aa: CASSPGAGNTEAFF

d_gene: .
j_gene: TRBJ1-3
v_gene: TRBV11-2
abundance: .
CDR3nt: TGTGCCAGCAGCTTTGGACCCTCTGGAAACACCATATATTTT
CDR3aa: CASSFGPSGNTIYF

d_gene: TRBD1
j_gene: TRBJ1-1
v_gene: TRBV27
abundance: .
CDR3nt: TGTGCCAGCAGCCACAGGGACAGATCCACTGAAGCTTTCTTT
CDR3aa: CASSHRDRSTEAFF

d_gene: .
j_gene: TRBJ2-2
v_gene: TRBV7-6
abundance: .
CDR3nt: TGTGCCAGCAGCCCCTATCAGGAGGGCTTAAACACCGGGGAGCTGTTTTTT
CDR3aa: CASSPYQEGLNTGELFF

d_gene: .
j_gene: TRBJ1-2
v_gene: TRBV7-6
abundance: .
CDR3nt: TGTGCCAGCAGCTTAGTACCCGAGAGCAACTATGGCTACACCTTC
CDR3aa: CASSLVPESNYGYTF

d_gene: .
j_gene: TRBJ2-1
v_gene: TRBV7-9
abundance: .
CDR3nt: TGTGCCAGCAGCTTCATCGGTGAGCAGTTCTTC
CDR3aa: CASSFIGEQFF

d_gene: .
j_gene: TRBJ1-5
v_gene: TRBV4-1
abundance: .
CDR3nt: TGCGCCAGCAGCCAAGTAAATCTAATCGGGGGTCAGCCCCAGCATTTT
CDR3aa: CASSQVNLIGGQPQHF

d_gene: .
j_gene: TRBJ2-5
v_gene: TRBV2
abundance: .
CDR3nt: TGTGCCAGCGGCTCGGGGAGAGAGACCCAGTACTTC
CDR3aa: CASGSGRETQYF

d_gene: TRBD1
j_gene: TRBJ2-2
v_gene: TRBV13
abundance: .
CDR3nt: TGTGCCAGCAGCTTCGCTTACAGGGGCTACACCGGGGAGCTGTTTTTT
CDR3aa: CASSFAYRGYTGELFF

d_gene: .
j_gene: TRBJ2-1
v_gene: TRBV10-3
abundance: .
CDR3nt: TGTGCCATCAGTGGGGACGGCCACAATGAGCAGTTCTTC
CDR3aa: CAISGDGHNEQFF

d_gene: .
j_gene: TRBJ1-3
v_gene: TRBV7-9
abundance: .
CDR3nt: TGTGCCAGCAGCTTTGGGGGCTCTGGAAACACCATATATTTT
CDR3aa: CASSFGGSGNTIYF

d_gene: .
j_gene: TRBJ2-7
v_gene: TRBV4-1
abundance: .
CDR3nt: TGCGCCAGCAGCCAAGTTTCCTACGAGCAGTACTTC
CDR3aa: CASSQVSYEQYF

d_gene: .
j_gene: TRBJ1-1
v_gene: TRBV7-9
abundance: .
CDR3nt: TGTGCCAGCAGCTTACTAGGCCAGAACACTGAAGCTTTCTTT
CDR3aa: CASSLLGQNTEAFF

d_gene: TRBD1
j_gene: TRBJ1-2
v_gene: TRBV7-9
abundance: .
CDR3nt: TGTGCCAGCAGCTCTCGGAGGGGACAGGGACTGAGCGGCTACACCTTC
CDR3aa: CASSSRRGQGLSGYTF

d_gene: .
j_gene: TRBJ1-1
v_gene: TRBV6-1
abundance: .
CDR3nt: TGTGCCAGCAGTTTGAGGTCCCGGGCTTTCTTT
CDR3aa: CASSLRSRAFF

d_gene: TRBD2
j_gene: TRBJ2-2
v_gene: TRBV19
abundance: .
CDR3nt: TGTGCCAGTAGGGGACCGGGACTAGCGGGGGTGTCCGCGAACACCGGGGAGCTGTTTTTT
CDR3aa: CASRGPGLAGVSANTGELFF

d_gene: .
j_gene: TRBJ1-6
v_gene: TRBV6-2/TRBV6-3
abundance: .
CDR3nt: TGTGCCAGCAGTTACGGCAGCTCCTATAATTCACCCCTCCACTTT
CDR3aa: CASSYGSSYNSPLHF

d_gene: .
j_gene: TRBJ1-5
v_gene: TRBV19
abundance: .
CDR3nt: TGTGCCAGTAGTATAGATAGGGTTGGCAATCAGCCCCAGCATTTT
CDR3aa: CASSIDRVGNQPQHF

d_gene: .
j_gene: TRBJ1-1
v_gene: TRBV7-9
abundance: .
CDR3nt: TGTGCCAGCAGCTTAGACAGGTTGAACACTGAAGCTTTCTTT
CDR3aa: CASSLDRLNTEAFF

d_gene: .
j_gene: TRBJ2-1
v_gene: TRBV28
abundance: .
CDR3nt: TGTGCCAGCAGTTTCAGGCAGGGGTGGACGAATGAGCAGTTCTTC
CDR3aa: CASSFRQGWTNEQFF

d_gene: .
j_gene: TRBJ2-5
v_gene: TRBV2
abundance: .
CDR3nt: TGTGCCAGCAGCCCCGATACAGGGCGGGGGGAGACCCAGTACTTC
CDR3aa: CASSPDTGRGETQYF

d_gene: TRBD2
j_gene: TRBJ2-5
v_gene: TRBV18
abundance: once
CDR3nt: TGTGCCAGCTCACAGAATAGCGGGGGGATGGAGACCCAGTACTTC
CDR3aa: CASSQNSGGMETQYF

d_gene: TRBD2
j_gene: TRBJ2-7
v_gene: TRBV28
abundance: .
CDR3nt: TGTGCCATCGGGGGGGAAAGCTCCTACGAGCAGTACTTC
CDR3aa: CAIGGESSYEQYF

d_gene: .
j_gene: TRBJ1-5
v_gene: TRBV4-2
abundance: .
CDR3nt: TGTGCCAGCAGCCAAGAGGGGGGCCCTAGCAATCAGCCCCAGCATTTT
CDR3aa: CASSQEGGPSNQPQHF

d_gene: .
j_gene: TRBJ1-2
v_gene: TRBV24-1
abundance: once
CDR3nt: TGTGCCACCAGTGGAAAGTTGGGGGGCTTTGCCCCTTTTGGCTACACCTTC
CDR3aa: CATSGKLGGFAPFGYTF

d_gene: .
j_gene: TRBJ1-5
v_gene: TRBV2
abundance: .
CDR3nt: TGTGCCAGCAGAACACGTTTTGATCAGCCCCAGCATTTT
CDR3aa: CASRTRFDQPQHF

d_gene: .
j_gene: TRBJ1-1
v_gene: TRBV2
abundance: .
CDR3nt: TGTGCCAGCATTTCCACCGCGGGGGCTGCAGCTTTCTTT
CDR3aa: CASISTAGAAAFF

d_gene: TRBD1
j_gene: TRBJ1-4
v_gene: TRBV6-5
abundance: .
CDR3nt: TGTGCCATCCCGGACAGGGCGGGTGAAAAACTGTTTTTT
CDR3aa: CAIPDRAGEKLFF

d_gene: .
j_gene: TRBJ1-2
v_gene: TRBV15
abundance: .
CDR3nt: TGTGCCACCAGCAGAGACACTGACTATGGCTACACCTTC
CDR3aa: CATSRDTDYGYTF

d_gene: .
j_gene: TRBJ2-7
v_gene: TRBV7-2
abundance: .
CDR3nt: TGTGCCAGCAGTTCCAGCGAGCGGGTAGGAACTTGGGAGCAGTACTTC
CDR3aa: CASSSSERVGTWEQYF

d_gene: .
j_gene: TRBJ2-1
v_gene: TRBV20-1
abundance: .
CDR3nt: TGCAGTGCCCCTGGTTCCAATGAGCAGTTCTTC
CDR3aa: CSAPGSNEQFF

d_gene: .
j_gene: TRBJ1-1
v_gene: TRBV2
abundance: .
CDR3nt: TGTGCCAGCAGCACTTGGTTTAGGGAAGCTTTCTTT
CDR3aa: CASSTWFREAFF